This TCR beta chain was recorded in a study of regulatory T cells in long-lasting Graves disease. Study-wide findings and caveats: Among persistent patients, a larger number of public clonotypes were shared (approximately 3,000) than among newly diagnosed patients (more than 850). Favoring TRBV28, TRBJ1-2 and TRBJ2-5 was a feature seen in persistent disease. Because few samples were included, accuracy may have been lower.

Time point in this sample: persistent/refractory GD, antithyroid drugs over 5 years with positive TRAb. Generation of the TCR library employed RNA extracted from PBMCs. Between the trimmed V and J ends, which lost 3 bases and 2 bases, there was a span of 7 bases. The CDR3 sequence is 12 residues long. Germline CDR1 is SQVTM and CDR2 is ANQGSEA. This clonotype was counted only a few times. Its antigen is undetermined. Arm-PCR of CDR3 regions and iRepertoire HTBI primers were used to build TCR beta libraries. Via MiXCR, TCRdb re-called the multiplex PCR reads, giving one row per CDR3 protein. The sample holds 600,000 to 850,000 distinct CDR3 sequences; 30% are singletons and the top ten take about 42%.

This clonotype was obtained from a female donor with Graves disease. Sequencing was performed on peripheral blood mononuclear cells (PBMCs), taken when the disease was refractory, from a patient treated with antithyroid drugs. The chain recombines TRBV29-1 with TRBJ1-2; no definite D call. The CDR3: CSVDSGNYGYTF. Written as DNA, the CDR3 is TGCAGCGTTGATTCGGGGAACTATGGCTACACCTTC. Supplemented by reference TRBV29-1 and TRBJ1-2, the full variable domain reads SAVISQKPSRDICQRGTSLTIQCQVDSQVTMMFWYRQQPGQSLTLIATANQGSEATYESGFVIDKFPISRPNLTFSTLTVSNMSPEDSSIYLCSVDSGNYGYTFGSGTRLTVV.